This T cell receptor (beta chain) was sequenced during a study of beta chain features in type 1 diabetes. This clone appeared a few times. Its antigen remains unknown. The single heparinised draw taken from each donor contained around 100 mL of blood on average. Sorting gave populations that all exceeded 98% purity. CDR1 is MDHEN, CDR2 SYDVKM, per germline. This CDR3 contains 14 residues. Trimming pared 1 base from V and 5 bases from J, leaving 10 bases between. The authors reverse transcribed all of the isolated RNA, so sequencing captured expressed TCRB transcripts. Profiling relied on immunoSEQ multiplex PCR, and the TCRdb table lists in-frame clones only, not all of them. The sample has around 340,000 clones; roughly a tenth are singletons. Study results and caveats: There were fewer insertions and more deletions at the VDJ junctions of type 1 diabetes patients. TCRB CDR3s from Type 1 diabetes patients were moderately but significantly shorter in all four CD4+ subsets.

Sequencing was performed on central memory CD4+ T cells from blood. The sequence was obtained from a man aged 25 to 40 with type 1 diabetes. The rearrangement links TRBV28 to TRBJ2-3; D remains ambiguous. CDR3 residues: CASSLSALGDTQYF. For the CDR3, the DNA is TGTGCCAGCAGTTTATCGGCCTTGGGAGATACGCAGTATTTT.